The clone carrying this T cell receptor (beta chain) was seen once. Its antigen remains unidentified. Treatment of the sample: 15 to 20 received Ad26.COV2.S at low or high dose, single or two shots; 5 received placebo; per-sample allocation not given. Day 63 following the first vaccine or placebo injection was when the samples were taken. The data were taken from a study of Ad26.COV2.S vaccination and SARS-CoV-2 variants. Study-level points and caveats: It is possible that the TCR breadth and depth analyses underestimated the total T cell responses. Similar non-spike TCR breadth was observed in recipients of vaccine and of placebo.

Trimming cost V 1 base and J 9 bases, with 7 bases left between them. Germline assignment: CDR1 SEHNR and CDR2 FQNEAQ (reference sequence). The CDR3 extends over 12 amino acids. The table came from immunoSEQ multiplex PCR; TCRdb's copy has only in-frame clones and leaves some out. The sample yields 300,000 to 350,000 clones, about nine tenths seen once. The sequencing here drew on peripheral blood, taken in a trial of Ad26.COV2.S vaccine versus placebo. The receptor was isolated from a person aged 18-60 years who received the Ad26.COV2.S COVID-19 vaccine or a placebo. The V call is TRBV7-9, the J call TRBJ1-5; D gene uncertain. CDR3 in DNA: TGTGCCAGCAGCTTAGATCTCCTGCCCCAGCATTTT. It translates to CASSLDLLPQHF.